This T cell receptor beta chain was observed in a study of regulatory T cells in long-lasting Graves disease. Time point indicated: persistent/refractory GD, antithyroid drugs over 5 years with positive TRAb. The TCR library was prepared using RNA isolated from PBMCs. This clonotype was seen a few times. The antigen is not known. General study findings and limits: TCR diversity was lower in persistent Graves' patients (versus newly diagnosed ones). The study found TRBV28, TRBJ1-2 and TRBJ2-5 favored in persistent disease.

The CDR3 contains 19 residues. With V trimmed by 4 bases and J by 5 bases, 18 bases remained unmatched. CDR1 MNHEY and CDR2 SVGAGI come from the germline V gene. Construction of TCR beta libraries relied on iRepertoire HTBI primers and on Arm-PCR targeting CDR3 regions. Study processing details: 60 to 65 TRBV and some 15 TRBJ segments were identified across samples. TCRdb fed the multiplex PCR reads into MiXCR, producing one record per CDR3 protein. TCRdb's processing, not the authors', yielded these V and J calls. The data contain roughly 450,000 distinct CDR3 sequences, about a fifth of them singletons.

The sample consisted of peripheral blood mononuclear cells (PBMCs), taken when the disease was refractory, from a patient treated with antithyroid drugs. The gene calls are TRBV6-5 and TRBJ1-4; 8 nucleotides match TRBD1. The sequence was obtained from a female donor with Graves disease. CDR3 in DNA: TGTGCCAGCAGTTCCCCCCGGGACAGGCGTACTTCTCACAATGAAAAACTGTTTTTT. The encoded protein is CASSSPRDRRTSHNEKLFF.